The rows below give T cell receptor beta chains drawn from one sample of a study of blood T cell repertoires in COVID-19. Clones were read by immunoSEQ multiplex PCR, and TCRdb kept only the in-frame ones, dropping some. This table holds roughly 16,000 clones, 70% to 90% found once. Sequences were obtained from peripheral blood. Every receptor here comes from a man aged 65 to 79 in a cohort sampled during active COVID-19. Each CDR3 is given with its conserved first and last residue. A D gene is named only where the DNA matches it firmly. Size is omitted from some rows. Given values are once, few, many or a class for expanded clones.

cdr3_aa: CASSEGTPLREFF
cdr3_nt: TGTGCCAGCAGTGAAGGGACACCCCTGAGGGAGTTCTTC
cdr3_length: 13
j_call: TRBJ2-1
v_call: TRBV25-1
d_call: -
clone_size: -

cdr3_aa: CASSEIAGGSYEQYF
cdr3_nt: TGTGCCAGCAGTGAGATAGCGGGGGGCTCCTACGAGCAGTACTTC
cdr3_length: 15
j_call: TRBJ2-7
v_call: TRBV28
d_call: TRBD2
clone_size: once

cdr3_aa: CASNVGGYEQYF
cdr3_nt: TGTGCCAGCAACGTCGGGGGGTACGAGCAGTACTTC
cdr3_length: 12
j_call: TRBJ2-7
v_call: TRBV28
d_call: TRBD2
clone_size: -

cdr3_aa: CASSYGTVTTYEQYF
cdr3_nt: TGTGCCAGCAGCTACGGGACAGTGACAACCTACGAGCAGTACTTC
cdr3_length: 15
j_call: TRBJ2-7
v_call: TRBV21-1
d_call: -
clone_size: once

cdr3_aa: CASTRTGNYNSPLHF
cdr3_nt: TGTGCCAGTACCCGGACAGGAAACTATAATTCACCCCTCCACTTT
cdr3_length: 15
j_call: TRBJ1-6
v_call: TRBV19
d_call: TRBD1
clone_size: -

cdr3_aa: CASSLDSSRQFF
cdr3_nt: TGTGCCAGCAGCTTGGATTCTTCGCGGCAGTTCTTC
cdr3_length: 12
j_call: TRBJ2-1
v_call: TRBV5-6
d_call: -
clone_size: few

cdr3_aa: CASSPGLAGAYEQYF
cdr3_nt: TGTGCCAGCTCACCAGGGCTAGCGGGAGCCTACGAGCAGTACTTC
cdr3_length: 15
j_call: TRBJ2-7
v_call: TRBV18
d_call: TRBD2
clone_size: -

cdr3_aa: CASSRGPRGKDTQYF
cdr3_nt: TGTGCCAGCAGCCGGGGTCCGAGAGGGAAGGATACGCAGTATTTT
cdr3_length: 15
j_call: TRBJ2-3
v_call: TRBV7-8
d_call: -
clone_size: -

cdr3_aa: CASSSYRGPESGELFF
cdr3_nt: TGTGCCAGCAGCTCGTACAGGGGGCCGGAATCCGGGGAGCTGTTTTTT
cdr3_length: 16
j_call: TRBJ2-2
v_call: TRBV7-2
d_call: TRBD1
clone_size: -

cdr3_aa: CASSQEAWGVGEKLFF
cdr3_nt: TGCGCCAGCAGCCAAGAAGCTTGGGGAGTGGGTGAAAAACTGTTTTTT
cdr3_length: 16
j_call: TRBJ1-4
v_call: TRBV4-1
d_call: -
clone_size: -

cdr3_aa: CASSFDGSLNEQFF
cdr3_nt: TGCGCCAGCAGCTTTGACGGGAGCCTCAATGAGCAGTTCTTC
cdr3_length: 14
j_call: TRBJ2-1
v_call: TRBV5-1
d_call: -
clone_size: -

cdr3_aa: CASSPRRQLTNTGELFF
cdr3_nt: TGTGCCAGCTCACCTCGACGACAGCTCACGAACACCGGGGAGCTGTTTTTT
cdr3_length: 17
j_call: TRBJ2-2
v_call: TRBV18
d_call: -
clone_size: -

cdr3_aa: CASSYRDNQPQHF
cdr3_nt: TGTGCCAGCAGCTACAGGGACAATCAGCCCCAGCATTTT
cdr3_length: 13
j_call: TRBJ1-5
v_call: TRBV7-8
d_call: -
clone_size: once

cdr3_aa: CASSQVITATYNEQFF
cdr3_nt: TGTGCCAGCAGCCAAGTCATTACAGCTACCTACAATGAGCAGTTCTTC
cdr3_length: 16
j_call: TRBJ2-1
v_call: TRBV14
d_call: -
clone_size: -

cdr3_aa: CASSTGQGAYRQAFF
cdr3_nt: TGTGCCAGCAGCACCGGACAGGGCGCCTACCGGCAAGCTTTCTTT
cdr3_length: 15
j_call: TRBJ1-1
v_call: TRBV5-6
d_call: TRBD1
clone_size: few

cdr3_aa: CASSFVQLRGEKLFF
cdr3_nt: TGTGCCAGCAGTTTTGTTCAATTACGGGGTGAAAAACTGTTTTTT
cdr3_length: 15
j_call: TRBJ1-4
v_call: TRBV27
d_call: -
clone_size: -

cdr3_aa: CSASHRQANEKLFF
cdr3_nt: TGCAGTGCTAGTCATCGGCAGGCGAATGAAAAACTGTTTTTT
cdr3_length: 14
j_call: TRBJ1-4
v_call: TRBV20-1
d_call: -
clone_size: -

cdr3_aa: CASRWTSGASNTGELFF
cdr3_nt: TGTGCCAGCAGATGGACTAGCGGGGCCTCGAACACCGGGGAGCTGTTTTTT
cdr3_length: 17
j_call: TRBJ2-2
v_call: TRBV7-2
d_call: TRBD2
clone_size: -

cdr3_aa: CASSGLKSSGANVLTF
cdr3_nt: TGTGCCAGCTCCGGACTGAAGAGCTCTGGGGCCAACGTCCTGACTTTC
cdr3_length: 16
j_call: TRBJ2-6
v_call: TRBV7-8
d_call: -
clone_size: -

cdr3_aa: CASSQDPSDYNEQFF
cdr3_nt: TGCGCCAGCAGCCAAGACCCTAGCGACTACAATGAGCAGTTCTTC
cdr3_length: 15
j_call: TRBJ2-1
v_call: TRBV4-1
d_call: -
clone_size: -

cdr3_aa: CATSRRRDSLTYEQYF
cdr3_nt: TGTGCCACCAGCCGTCGCCGGGACAGCTTAACCTACGAGCAGTACTTC
cdr3_length: 16
j_call: TRBJ2-7
v_call: TRBV15
d_call: TRBD1
clone_size: -

cdr3_aa: CASSPTTSGRGYEQFF
cdr3_nt: TGTGCCAGCAGCCCCACGACTAGCGGGAGAGGCTATGAGCAGTTCTTC
cdr3_length: 16
j_call: TRBJ2-1
v_call: TRBV7-8
d_call: TRBD2
clone_size: -

cdr3_aa: CASADSNSPLHF
cdr3_nt: TGTGCCAGCGCTGACAGTAATTCACCCCTCCACTTT
cdr3_length: 12
j_call: TRBJ1-6
v_call: TRBV6-5
d_call: -
clone_size: few

cdr3_aa: CAISERGSYNEQFF
cdr3_nt: TGTGCCATCAGTGAGCGGGGGTCCTACAATGAGCAGTTCTTC
cdr3_length: 14
j_call: TRBJ2-1
v_call: TRBV10-3
d_call: -
clone_size: -

cdr3_aa: CASRSGTTPGGNEKLFF
cdr3_nt: TGTGCCAGCAGGTCCGGGACAACACCTGGGGGAAACGAAAAACTGTTTTTT
cdr3_length: 17
j_call: TRBJ1-4
v_call: TRBV7-2
d_call: -
clone_size: -

cdr3_aa: CASSLLSTIYF
cdr3_nt: TGTGCCAGCAGTCTGCTCAGCACCATATATTTT
cdr3_length: 11
j_call: TRBJ1-3
v_call: TRBV25-1
d_call: -
clone_size: -

cdr3_aa: CASSLSNGYTF
cdr3_nt: TGTGCCAGCAGCTTGTCAAATGGCTACACCTTC
cdr3_length: 11
j_call: TRBJ1-2
v_call: TRBV7-9
d_call: -
clone_size: once

cdr3_aa: CASSFSGDLYEQYF
cdr3_nt: TGTGCCAGCAGCTTCAGTGGAGACCTCTACGAGCAGTACTTC
cdr3_length: 14
j_call: TRBJ2-7
v_call: TRBV5-6
d_call: -
clone_size: -

cdr3_aa: CASSLGQGYTDTQYF
cdr3_nt: TGTGCCAGCAGCCTTGGACAGGGGTACACAGATACGCAGTATTTT
cdr3_length: 15
j_call: TRBJ2-3
v_call: TRBV3-1/TRBV3-2
d_call: TRBD1
clone_size: -

cdr3_aa: CASSYGQGVDYGYTF
cdr3_nt: TGTGCCAGCAGTTACGGACAGGGCGTTGACTATGGCTACACCTTC
cdr3_length: 15
j_call: TRBJ1-2
v_call: TRBV6-2/TRBV6-3
d_call: TRBD1
clone_size: -

cdr3_aa: CASSQVYRETGNEKLFF
cdr3_nt: TGCGCCAGCAGCCAAGTTTACAGGGAAACGGGTAATGAAAAACTGTTTTTT
cdr3_length: 17
j_call: TRBJ1-4
v_call: TRBV4-1
d_call: -
clone_size: -